One and the same sample provided the 5 T cell receptor beta chains below, sequenced in a study of blood T cell repertoires in COVID-19 (dated by TCRdb to 2018 to 2020). Libraries were constructed by the immunoSEQ multiplex PCR assay. TCRdb limited this immuneACCESS table to in-frame rearrangements with V and J called. A share of clones is missing; checked studies link under half to unresolved V genes, and the rest is unexplained. The sample yields approximately 62,000 clones; around 74% were counted once. Roughly 6.7% of the sample is in the top ten clones. The sequencing input was peripheral blood. These TCRs come from a woman in her 50s with active or convalescent COVID-19.

The CDR3 region is CASSLQGARQPQHF. CDR3 coding DNA: TGTGCCAGCAGTCTCCAGGGGGCTCGGCAGCCCCAGCATTTT. The chain uses TRBV2 and TRBJ1-5; 8 nucleotides line up with TRBD1. The CDR3 extends over 14 amino acids. Germline V gives CDR1 SNHLY, CDR2 FYNNEI. V was pared by 5 bases and J by 7 bases, with 7 bases of the junction left unmatched.

The chain links TRBV9 to TRBJ2-2; D is unresolved. The CDR3 has 14 residues. Trimming took 0 bases from V and 6 from J, leaving 9 bases between them. Germline V gene data show CDR1 as SGDLS and CDR2 as YYNGEE. The CDR3 DNA is TGTGCCAGCAGCGTAGTATGGCCCCCCGGGGAGCTGTTTTTT. It is translated as CASSVVWPPGELFF.

The chain links TRBV27 to TRBJ1-6, with 7 bases lining up with TRBD1. This CDR3 comprises 14 residues. Germline CDR1 and CDR2: MNHEY and SMNVEV (reference sequence). The J segment lost 7 bases and the V segment lost 8 bases, leaving 8 bases of the junction unmatched. The CDR3 spells CASSPLQGNSPLHF. CDR3 coding DNA: TGTGCCAGCTCCCCGTTACAGGGGAATTCACCCCTCCACTTT.

This clone appeared a single time. Other nucleotide sequences in the sample specify the same CDR3. This chain joins TRBV19 and TRBJ2-2; the D gene is possibly TRBD1 (5 bases). The V end lost 7 bases, the J end lost 4 bases, and 13 bases lay between the germline ends. Germline CDR1 is LNHDA and CDR2 is SQIVND (reference sequence). The CDR3 length is 14 residues. CDR3 in amino acids: CASTGRVITGELFF. The DNA of the CDR3 is TGTGCCAGTACAGGCAGGGTGATCACCGGGGAGCTGTTTTTT.

V and J are TRBV24-1 and TRBJ2-1; 7 bases fit TRBD1. Germline values: CDR1 KGHDR, CDR2 SFDVKD. Unmatched junction bases numbered 13, after V lost 4 bases and J lost 8 bases. The CDR3 covers 16 residues. The CDR3 DNA reads as TGTGCCACCAGTGAGACAGGGCCACGAAATAGGGATGAGCAGTTCTTC. Translating gives CATSETGPRNRDEQFF.